This T cell receptor beta chain derives from a study of cytomegalovirus exposure and HLA in healthy donors. The junction had 6 bases not matched to a gene; V was cut back by 6 bases and J by 7 bases. This CDR3 comprises 14 residues. The germline V gene encodes CDR1 MDHEN and CDR2 SYDVKM. The PCR employed 60 Vbeta primers together with 13 Jbeta primers. Profiled with immunoSEQ multiplex PCR; TCRdb holds only in-frame clones, not every one. This table has approximately 170,000 clones, approximately 70% appearing once. This clone occurred once. The sequencing input was PBMCs. This sequence was found in a woman in her 40s in good health and CMV-seropositive. V is TRBV28 and J is TRBJ1-5, with 10 bases fitting TRBD1. This CDR3 reads CASSSGQGKQPQHF. Written as DNA, the CDR3 is TGTGCCAGCAGCTCGGGACAGGGGAAGCAGCCCCAGCATTTT.